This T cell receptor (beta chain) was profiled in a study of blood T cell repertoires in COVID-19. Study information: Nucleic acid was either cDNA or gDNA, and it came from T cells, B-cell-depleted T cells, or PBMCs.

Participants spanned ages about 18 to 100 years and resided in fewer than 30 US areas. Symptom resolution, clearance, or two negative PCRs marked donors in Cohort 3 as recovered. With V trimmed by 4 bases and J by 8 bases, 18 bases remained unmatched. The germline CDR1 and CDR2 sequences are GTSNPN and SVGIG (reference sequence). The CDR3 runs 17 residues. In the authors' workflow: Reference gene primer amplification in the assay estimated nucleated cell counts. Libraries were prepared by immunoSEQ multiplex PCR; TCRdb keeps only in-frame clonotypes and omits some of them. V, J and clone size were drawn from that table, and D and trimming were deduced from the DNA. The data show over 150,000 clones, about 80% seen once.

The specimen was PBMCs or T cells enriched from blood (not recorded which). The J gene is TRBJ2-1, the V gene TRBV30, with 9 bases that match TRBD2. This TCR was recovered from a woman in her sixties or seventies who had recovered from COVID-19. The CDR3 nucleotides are TGTGCCTGGATTAAATCGGGGACTAGCAGGGGGAGTTATGAGCAGTTCTTC. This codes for CAWIKSGTSRGSYEQFF.